A selection of T cell receptor beta chains follows, all from one sample in a study of blood T cell repertoires in COVID-19. Data came from immunoSEQ multiplex PCR; TCRdb stores just in-frame clones and leaves some out. The sample has some 300,000 clones, approximately 91% seen once. Sequencing was performed on PBMCs or T cells enriched from blood (not recorded which). All receptors come from a woman between 40 and 50 years old who had recovered from COVID-19. Each CDR3 is given with its conserved first and last residue. A D gene is named only where the DNA matches it firmly. Size is stated for part of the rows, as once, few or many counts, or as a class when the clone is expanded.

V gene	D gene	J gene	clone size	CDR3 protein	CDR3 DNA
TRBV7-2	.	TRBJ2-5	once	CASTELRASAGGTQYF	TGTGCCAGCACCGAATTACGGGCTAGCGCTGGGGGGACCCAGTACTTC
TRBV28	.	TRBJ1-2	few	CASSLIGRAYGYTF	TGTGCCAGCAGTTTAATAGGCAGGGCCTATGGCTACACCTTC
TRBV28	TRBD1	TRBJ1-2	.	CASRQQGAYYGYTF	TGTGCCAGCAGGCAACAGGGGGCCTACTATGGCTACACCTTC
TRBV2	TRBD1	TRBJ1-2	once	CASTRTGTNYGYTF	TGTGCCAGCACTCGGACAGGAACGAACTATGGCTACACCTTC
TRBV16	TRBD1	TRBJ1-2	.	CASSQLWGQIEGYTF	TGTGCCAGCAGCCAATTGTGGGGACAGATAGAGGGCTACACCTTC
TRBV2	.	TRBJ1-2	.	CASSLGQAVSGYTF	TGTGCCAGCAGTTTGGGACAAGCTGTCTCTGGCTACACCTTC
TRBV19	TRBD1	TRBJ1-1	.	CASSTRQGAVNTEAFF	TGTGCCAGTAGTACTCGACAGGGGGCGGTGAACACTGAAGCTTTCTTT
TRBV19	.	TRBJ1-5	few	CASSISAGTNQPQHF	TGTGCCAGTAGTATCTCTGCAGGAACAAATCAGCCCCAGCATTTT
TRBV5-1	TRBD1	TRBJ2-3	.	CASSWTGTEGTDTQYF	TGCGCCAGCAGCTGGACAGGTACCGAGGGCACAGATACGCAGTATTTT
TRBV10-3	TRBD2	TRBJ2-1	.	CAISVVEREGRDEQFF	TGTGCCATCAGTGTCGTTGAGCGGGAGGGCCGCGATGAGCAGTTCTTC
TRBV19	.	TRBJ1-3	.	CASSRGRAWTGNTIYF	TGTGCCAGTAGTAGAGGGAGGGCCTGGACTGGAAACACCATATATTTT
TRBV6-5	TRBD1	TRBJ1-1	.	CASAGGYTEAFF	TGTGCCAGCGCAGGGGGGTATACTGAAGCTTTCTTT
TRBV9	TRBD2	TRBJ2-7	.	CASSGPGGDGAYEQYF	TGTGCCAGCAGCGGGCCGGGAGGGGACGGTGCCTACGAGCAGTACTTC
TRBV2	TRBD2	TRBJ2-7	.	CASSTGTSIYEQYF	TGTGCCAGCAGTACCGGGACTAGCATTTACGAGCAGTACTTC
TRBV3-1/TRBV3-2	.	TRBJ1-5	.	CASSQDQGWQPQHF	TGTGCCAGCAGCCAAGATCAGGGGTGGCAGCCCCAGCATTTT
TRBV4-3	TRBD2	TRBJ2-7	few	CASSQLSGTRGFGYNEQYF	TGCGCCAGCAGCCAACTAAGCGGGACTAGGGGATTCGGCTATAACGAGCAGTACTTC
TRBV9	TRBD1	TRBJ1-2	.	CASSVGDRGNGYTF	TGTGCCAGCAGCGTAGGAGACAGGGGAAATGGCTACACCTTC
TRBV9	TRBD1	TRBJ1-2	.	CASSVTPNEQGAGGYTF	TGTGCCAGCAGCGTAACCCCCAATGAACAGGGGGCCGGTGGCTACACCTTC
TRBV3-1/TRBV3-2	.	TRBJ1-1	.	CASSQARGDYTEAFF	TGTGCCAGCAGCCAAGCCAGGGGTGACTACACTGAAGCTTTCTTT
TRBV6-5	.	TRBJ2-2	.	CASRTGQMNTGELFF	TGTGCCAGCAGAACGGGACAAATGAACACCGGGGAGCTGTTTTTT
TRBV5-1	.	TRBJ2-2	once	CASSLTDRANTGELFF	TGCGCCAGCAGCTTAACAGACAGAGCGAACACCGGGGAGCTGTTTTTT
TRBV29-1	TRBD1	TRBJ2-7	.	CSVDAGQGPYEQYF	TGCAGCGTTGATGCGGGACAGGGGCCCTACGAGCAGTACTTC
TRBV3-1/TRBV3-2	TRBD1	TRBJ1-5	few	CASSLRTGGNQPQHF	TGTGCCAGCAGCCTTAGGACAGGGGGCAATCAGCCCCAGCATTTT